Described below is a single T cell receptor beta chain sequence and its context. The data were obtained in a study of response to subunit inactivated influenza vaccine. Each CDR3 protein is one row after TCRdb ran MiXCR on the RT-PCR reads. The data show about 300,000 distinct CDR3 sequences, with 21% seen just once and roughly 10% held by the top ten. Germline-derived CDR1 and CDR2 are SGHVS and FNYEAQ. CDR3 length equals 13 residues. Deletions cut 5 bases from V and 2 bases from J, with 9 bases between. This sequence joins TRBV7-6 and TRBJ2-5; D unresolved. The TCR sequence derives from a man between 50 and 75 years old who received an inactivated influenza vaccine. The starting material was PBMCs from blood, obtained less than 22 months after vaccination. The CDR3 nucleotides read TGTGCCAGCAGCGGTCATAAGCAAGAGACCCAGTACTTC. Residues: CASSGHKQETQYF.